Listed here are 9 T cell receptor beta chains from one sample, sequenced in a study of T cell repertoires in cytomegalovirus infection (dated by TCRdb to between 2017 and 2020). Sequencing relied on an Illumina HiSeq 1500. The public reads were quality trimmed at Q25 with fastp and then assembled into clones with MiXCR by TCRdb, keeping productive beta chains. All rows with the same CDR3 protein become a single entry with the most common DNA and genes. For this sample the table gives some 560,000 distinct CDR3 sequences, of which around two fifths were detected only once. Clones ranked in the top ten supply more than 40% of the sample. The treatment or condition label corresponds to: in vitro stimulation with specific CMV peptide epitopes to enrich CMV-specific T cells. These receptors lack a known antigen. The specimen comprised cultured PBMCs, sampled from culture after CMV antigen stimulation. Receptors were obtained from a human donor in good health (CMV status not recorded). Some clones in this sample may be carry-over from other donors' samples.

The rearrangement uses TRBV19 and TRBJ2-4; a possible D gene is TRBD2 (5 bases). Germline V gene sequence: CDR1 LNHDA, CDR2 SQIVND (reference sequence). The V end was cut by 2 bases, the J end by 5 bases, with 13 bases between. The CDR3 contains 15 residues. For the CDR3, the DNA is TGTGCCAGTAGTATACGGGGTTCGTTCGAAAACATTCAGTACTTC. Protein sequence: CASSIRGSFENIQYF.

V and J are TRBV20-1 and TRBJ2-7; 10 bases match TRBD1. The J segment lost 2 bases and the V segment lost 6 bases, leaving 10 bases of the junction unmatched. The germline gives CDR1 DFQATT, CDR2 SNEGSKA (reference sequence). The CDR3 length is 15 residues. CDR3 nucleotides: TGCAGTGCGAAGTTGACAGGGGGCTTCACCTACGAGCAGTACTTC. It translates to CSAKLTGGFTYEQYF.

The J gene is TRBJ2-1, the V gene TRBV7-9; no reliable D call. The germline V and J ends were trimmed by 5 bases and 7 bases, with 15 bases remaining between them. This CDR3 is built from 14 residues. CDR1 is SEHNR and CDR2 is FQNEAQ in the germline V gene (reference sequence). Written as DNA, the CDR3 is TGTGCCAGCAGCGACACCCGGACGGTTAATGAGCAGTTCTTC. This sequence encodes CASSDTRTVNEQFF.

J is TRBJ2-7 and V is TRBV6-4; weak D call: TRBD2 (6 bases). Trimming removed 2 bases at V and 3 bases at J, with 17 bases between. CDR3 length equals 16 residues. The germline V gene has CDR1 MRHNA and CDR2 SNTAGT. In DNA form, the CDR3 reads TGTGCCAGCAGTGACCCTCAGCGGGTAGCTTACTACGAGCAGTACTTC. As protein: CASSDPQRVAYYEQYF.

This clonotype has at least ten counts. The J gene is TRBJ2-2, the V gene TRBV7-2; a possible D gene is TRBD2 (6 bases). Germline V gene lookup returns CDR1 SGHTA and CDR2 FQGNSA. The CDR3 extends over 15 amino acids. Trimming removed 3 bases at V and 6 bases at J, with 14 bases between. In nucleotides, the CDR3 is TGTGCCAGCAGCTTGTTCGCGGGATCGGCCGGGGAGCTGTTTTTT. Protein product: CASSLFAGSAGELFF.

CDR3 coding DNA: TGTGCCAGCAGTTTGCCGGGGGTGGGCGGGGAGCTGTTTTTT. This encodes CASSLPGVGGELFF. V is TRBV27 and J is TRBJ2-2, with D perhaps TRBD2 (6 bases). Germline CDR1 reads MNHEY; CDR2 reads SMNVEV (reference sequence). Trimming pared 3 bases from V and 7 bases from J, leaving 12 bases between. The CDR3 loop spans 14 amino acids.

This sequence joins TRBV20-1 and TRBJ1-5; TRBD1 matches 7 bases. CDR3 size: 14 residues. Per the germline V gene, CDR1 is DFQATT and CDR2 is SNEGSKA (reference sequence). J gave up 0 bases and V 6 bases, and 5 bases lay outside the gene matches. The CDR3 region is CSARTGYSNQPQHF. The CDR3 region has the DNA TGCAGTGCAAGGACAGGATATAGCAATCAGCCCCAGCATTTT.

This clonotype showed up just a few times. The V call is TRBV5-1, the J call TRBJ2-1; the match to TRBD2 covers 14 bases. Trimming at V came to 2 bases and at J to 4 bases, leaving 8 bases not matched to a gene. This CDR3 comprises 18 residues. Germline assignment: CDR1 SGHRS and CDR2 YFSETQ. The CDR3 DNA reads as TGCGCCAGCAGCTTCTCGACTAGCGGGAGGGCAGGTTACAATGAGCAGTTCTTC. Translation: CASSFSTSGRAGYNEQFF.

This CDR3 is CASSDTGFGSAEAFF. The CDR3 DNA reads TGTGCCAGCAGTGACACAGGGTTTGGTTCCGCTGAAGCTTTCTTT. The V and J genes are TRBV6-2 or TRBV6-3 and TRBJ1-1; D is perhaps TRBD1 (6 bases). V gave up 5 bases and J gave up 6 bases, with 19 bases separating them. The CDR3 contains 15 residues. Germline V gene data show CDR1 as MNHEY and CDR2 as SVGEGT.